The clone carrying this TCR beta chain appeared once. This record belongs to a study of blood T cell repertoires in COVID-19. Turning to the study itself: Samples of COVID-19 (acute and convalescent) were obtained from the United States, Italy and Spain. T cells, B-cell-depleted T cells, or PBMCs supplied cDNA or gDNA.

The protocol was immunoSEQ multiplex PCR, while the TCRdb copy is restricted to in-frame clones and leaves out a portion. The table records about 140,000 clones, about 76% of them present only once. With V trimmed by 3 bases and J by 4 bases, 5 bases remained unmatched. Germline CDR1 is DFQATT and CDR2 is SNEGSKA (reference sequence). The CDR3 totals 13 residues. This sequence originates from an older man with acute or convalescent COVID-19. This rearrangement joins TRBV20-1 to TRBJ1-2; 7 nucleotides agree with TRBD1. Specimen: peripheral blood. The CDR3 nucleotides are TGCAGTGCTAGTGAAGGGGGCGGCTATGGCTACACCTTC. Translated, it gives CSASEGGGYGYTF.